One sample yielded the 14 T cell receptor beta chains listed below, sequenced in a study of T cell responses to AZD1222 COVID-19 vaccine. Sequencing used immunoSEQ multiplex PCR; TCRdb keeps in-frame clones, though not all of them. The sample shows 120,000 to 150,000 clones, around 89% of them seen only once. Specimen: peripheral blood, collected on day 0 of AZD1222 vaccination. These receptors all come from an adult in good health.

This clone was recorded only once. J is TRBJ2-2 and V is TRBV28; 10 bases match TRBD2. The CDR3 consists of 17 residues. J lost 4 bases, V lost 4 bases, and 9 bases had no gene match. Germline values: CDR1 MDHEN, CDR2 SYDVKM. CDR3 coding DNA: TGTGCCAGCAGTTCTCCCCTAGCGGGAGAGGGCACCGGGGAGCTGTTTTTT. Translating it yields CASSSPLAGEGTGELFF.

This chain uses TRBV28 with TRBJ2-5; D is unresolved. The V gene's germline CDR1 is MDHEN and CDR2 SYDVKM. Deletions cut 3 bases from V and 2 bases from J, with 7 bases between. CDR3 length: 13 amino acids. This CDR3 reads CASSFLGQETQYF. Here the CDR3 DNA reads TGTGCCAGCAGTTTTTTAGGGCAAGAGACCCAGTACTTC.

V gene TRBV3-1 (or the pseudogene TRBV3-2) combines with J gene TRBJ1-5, with D tentatively TRBD1 (5 bases). The V and J ends lost 4 bases and 3 bases respectively, with 13 bases between them. CDR1 LGHDT and CDR2 YNNKEL come from the germline V gene (reference sequence). The CDR3 runs to 15 residues. The chain's CDR3 is CASSLGRQHNQPQHF. The CDR3 coding sequence is TGTGCCAGCAGCCTGGGGCGACAGCACAATCAGCCCCAGCATTTT.

This clone came up a few times. The chain links TRBV11-1 to TRBJ2-1; D possibly matches TRBD1 or TRBD2 (6 bases each). This CDR3 has 15 residues. Per the germline V gene, CDR1 is SGHAT and CDR2 is FQDESV (reference sequence). The V and J ends lost 1 base and 8 bases respectively, with 15 bases between them. The CDR3 bases are TGTGCCAGCAGCTTAGGGGGGGCGTCCATTTATGAGCAGTTCTTC. This translates into CASSLGGASIYEQFF.

This clone was detected a few times. The CDR3 region is CASSYTGQNQETQYF. The CDR3 nucleotides are TGTGCCAGCAGTTACACGGGACAGAACCAAGAGACCCAGTACTTC. V gene TRBV6-5 combines with J gene TRBJ2-5; 7 positions agree with TRBD1. This CDR3 comprises 15 residues. With 2 bases clipped from V and 0 bases from J, the junction kept 3 bases outside the gene matches. Germline loops: CDR1 MNHEY, CDR2 SVGAGI.

The CDR3 loop reads CASSYRVGEQFF. Written as DNA, the CDR3 is TGTGCCAGCAGTTACAGGGTCGGTGAGCAGTTCTTC. This chain connects TRBV28 to TRBJ2-1; tentative D call: TRBD1 (6 bases). V lost 4 bases, J lost 9 bases, and 10 bases lay in between. This CDR3 region has 12 residues. Germline CDR1 reads MDHEN; CDR2 reads SYDVKM.

This chain uses TRBV5-6 with TRBJ1-1, with D possibly TRBD1 on 5 matching bases. Trimming took 5 bases from V and 4 from J, leaving 12 bases between them. CDR3 length: 13 amino acids. CDR1 is SGHDT, CDR2 YYEEEE, per germline. The CDR3 is CASREGRGTEAFF. The CDR3 DNA is TGTGCCAGCAGAGAGGGAAGGGGCACTGAAGCTTTCTTT. The entire variable domain, with the rest obtained from reference TRBV5-6 and TRBJ1-1, is as follows: DAGVTQSPTHLIKTRGQQVTLRCSPKSGHDTVSWYQQALGQGPQFIFQYYEEEERQRGNFPDRFSGHQFPNYSSELNVNALLLGDSALYLCASREGRGTEAFFGQGTRLTVV.

The chain employs TRBV19 and TRBJ2-3, with 9 nucleotides matching TRBD2. This CDR3 comprises 18 residues. The germline gives CDR1 LNHDA, CDR2 SQIVND (reference sequence). V dropped 9 bases and J dropped 2; count of bases not matched to a gene: 18. The CDR3 loop is CASRELYAASGDTDTQYF. In DNA form, the CDR3 reads TGTGCCAGCCGAGAGCTCTACGCGGCTAGCGGGGACACAGATACGCAGTATTTT.

The chain couples TRBV30 to TRBJ1-6; 7 nucleotides line up with TRBD1. Germline V gene lookup returns CDR1 GTSNPN and CDR2 SVGIG (reference sequence). V dropped 2 bases and J dropped 10; count of bases not matched to a gene: 8. The CDR3 contains 14 residues. The CDR3 region is CAWSSQGRGSPLHF. CDR3 DNA sequence: TGTGCCTGGAGTTCACAGGGGCGGGGATCACCCCTCCACTTT.

This rearrangement joins TRBV24-1 to TRBJ2-2; 10 bases line up with TRBD1. The germline gives CDR1 KGHDR, CDR2 SFDVKD. V was clipped by 4 bases and J by 4 bases; unmatched bases: 8. The CDR3 sequence is 17 residues long. The CDR3 DNA reads as TGTGCCACCAGTGACCACGCCGGGACAGGGGTCACCGGGGAGCTGTTTTTT. Its protein product is CATSDHAGTGVTGELFF.

The chain combines TRBV14 with TRBJ1-6; 7 bases align to TRBD1. The CDR3 sequence is 16 residues long. With 4 bases clipped from V and 7 bases from J, the junction kept 10 bases outside the gene matches. The V gene's germline CDR1 is SGHDN and CDR2 FVKESK. The CDR3 DNA follows: TGTGCCAGCAGCCGCCTCCCGGGACAGATGAATTCACCCCTCCACTTT. Residues: CASSRLPGQMNSPLHF.

The chain uses TRBV24-1 and TRBJ2-2; D call uncertain. In germline, CDR1 is KGHDR, CDR2 SFDVKD. V lost 0 bases to trimming and J lost 8 bases, with 6 bases between them. The CDR3 totals 13 residues. CDR3 nucleotide sequence: TGTGCCACCAGTGATTTGTGGGTAGGGGAGCTGTTTTTT. Translating it yields CATSDLWVGELFF.

The rearrangement links TRBV7-9 to TRBJ1-3; no reliable D call. Per the germline V gene, CDR1 is SEHNR and CDR2 is FQNEAQ (reference sequence). V was clipped by 2 bases and J by 0 bases, with 14 bases between them. There are 17 residues in the CDR3. The CDR3 loop reads CASSLRAGPSSGNTIYF. As DNA, the CDR3 is TGTGCCAGCAGCTTAAGGGCAGGTCCTTCCTCTGGAAACACCATATATTTT.

V usage is TRBV11-2 and J usage is TRBJ1-1, with no clear D. V lost 0 bases and J 8 bases, leaving 10 bases between the germline ends. Germline-derived CDR1 and CDR2 are SGHAT and FQNNGV. The length of the CDR3 is 13 residues. The CDR3 DNA reads as TGTGCCAGCAGCTTAGACCCAGCCTTCGAAGCTTTCTTT. Protein: CASSLDPAFEAFF.